Listed below are T cell receptor beta chains from one sample, sequenced in a study of CD8+CD57+ T cells in acquired aplastic anemia. In TCRdb, the reads were re-called with MiXCR into one record per CDR3 protein. This repertoire shows some 140,000 distinct CDR3 sequences, approximately 52% found once; its top ten account for 10% to 15%. Sample: sorted CD4+, CD8+, or CD8+CD57+ T cells (not recorded which) from PBMCs. These receptors came from a human donor with aplastic anemia. The CDR3 runs from the conserved cysteine through the conserved F or W. Fields, in order: D gene, clone size, V gene, J gene, CDR3 protein, CDR3 DNA. D genes are given only for firm matches. Size values are once, few and many counts, or a class for expanded clones, and some rows have none.

>NA|NA|TRBV20-1|TRBJ2-1
CSARSEGAGFNEQFF
TGCAGTGCTAGATCGGAGGGCGCCGGGTTCAATGAGCAGTTCTTC
>NA|many|TRBV27|TRBJ2-7
CASSLSRGQGRYF
TGTGCCAGCAGTTTATCCCGGGGGCAAGGAAGGTACTTC
>NA|few|TRBV4-1|TRBJ1-5
CASSQDGQPRPQHF
TGCGCCAGCAGCCAAGATGGGCAGCCGAGGCCCCAGCATTTT
>NA|NA|TRBV10-3|TRBJ1-3
CAISGHSGNTIYF
TGTGCCATCTCCGGACACTCTGGAAACACCATATATTTT
>NA|NA|TRBV6-1|TRBJ2-7
CASSESPDTPYEQYF
TGTGCCAGCAGTGAATCCCCGGACACCCCCTACGAGCAGTACTTC
>NA|NA|TRBV7-8|TRBJ2-5
CASAGGRQETQYF
TGTGCCAGCGCAGGAGGGCGACAAGAGACCCAGTACTTC
>TRBD1|NA|TRBV2|TRBJ2-7
CASQGGTGGYEQYF
TGTGCCAGCCAAGGAGGGACAGGGGGCTACGAGCAGTACTTC
>NA|NA|TRBV12-1|TRBJ2-4
CASSSTSGGVAGAKNIQYF
TGTGCCAGCAGCTCGACTAGCGGGGGCGTCGCCGGGGCCAAAAACATTCAGTACTTC
>TRBD1|NA|TRBV6-1|TRBJ2-7
CASSPGTGGSDEQYF
TGTGCCAGCAGTCCCGGGACAGGGGGTTCTGACGAGCAGTACTTC
>TRBD1|NA|TRBV20-1|TRBJ1-2
CSARKGGEGYTF
TGCAGTGCTAGGAAAGGGGGCGAAGGCTACACCTTC
>TRBD2|NA|TRBV24-1|TRBJ2-3
CATSVGWPSGYTDTQYF
TGTGCCACCAGTGTCGGGTGGCCTAGCGGGTACACAGATACGCAGTATTTT
>NA|many|TRBV6-2/TRBV6-3|TRBJ2-2
CAGGPPTGELFF
TGTGCCGGGGGGCCACCGACCGGGGAGCTGTTTTTT
>NA|NA|TRBV24-1|TRBJ1-1
CATSGQPNTEAFF
TGTGCCACCAGTGGACAGCCGAACACTGAAGCTTTCTTT
>TRBD1|many|TRBV19|TRBJ1-1
CASRPRNRGRFHTEAFF
TGTGCCAGTAGGCCCAGGAACAGGGGGCGCTTTCACACTGAAGCTTTCTTT
>NA|NA|TRBV20-1|TRBJ1-4
CSARGQVLEKLFF
TGCAGTGCTAGGGGCCAGGTTTTGGAAAAACTGTTTTTT
>NA|few|TRBV19|TRBJ1-5
CASSIDRGQPQHF
TGTGCCAGTAGTATAGATCGTGGTCAGCCCCAGCATTTT
>NA|NA|TRBV14|TRBJ2-7
CASSQVRRGGKVF
TGTGCCAGCAGCCAAGTTCGCCGGGGTGGTAAAGTCTTC
>NA|NA|TRBV5-6|TRBJ1-2
CASSHAGGGNYGYTF
TGTGCCAGCAGCCATGCGGGGGGAGGAAACTATGGCTACACCTTC
>NA|once|TRBV5-1|TRBJ1-2
CASWGGELYGYTF
TGCGCCAGCTGGGGGGGGGAACTCTATGGCTACACCTTC
>NA|many|TRBV4-3|TRBJ1-6
CASSQESAETSSPLHF
TGCGCCAGCAGCCAAGAAAGCGCCGAGACTAGTTCACCCCTCCACTTT
>TRBD1|NA|TRBV12-3/TRBV12-4|TRBJ2-7
CASSPIPDRAYEQYF
TGTGCCAGCAGTCCAATCCCGGACAGGGCCTACGAGCAGTACTTC
>NA|few|TRBV2|TRBJ1-1
CASSEWAMNTEAFF
TGTGCCAGCAGTGAGTGGGCCATGAACACTGAAGCTTTCTTT